The entry that follows covers one T cell receptor (beta chain) sequence. Method: immunoSEQ multiplex PCR; TCRdb's copy keeps in-frame clones and lacks some. The sample has 1 million to 1.3 million clones, around three quarters seen once. V lost 5 bases and J lost 8, with 9 bases in between. This CDR3 is built from 11 residues. CDR1 is MDHEN and CDR2 is SYDVKM in the germline V gene. This specimen belongs to a study of shared clonotypes between healthy human individuals. The chain links TRBV28 to TRBJ1-2, with a weak D call TRBD1 (5 bases). Specimen: memory CD4+ T cells from PBMCs. The subset is: CD45RA-negative fraction. This TCR was recovered from a man between 18 and 29 years old in good health. Some clones in this sample may be carry-over from other donors' samples. DNA for the CDR3: TGTGCCAGCAGTCGACAGTGGGGCTACACCTTC. As protein: CASSRQWGYTF.